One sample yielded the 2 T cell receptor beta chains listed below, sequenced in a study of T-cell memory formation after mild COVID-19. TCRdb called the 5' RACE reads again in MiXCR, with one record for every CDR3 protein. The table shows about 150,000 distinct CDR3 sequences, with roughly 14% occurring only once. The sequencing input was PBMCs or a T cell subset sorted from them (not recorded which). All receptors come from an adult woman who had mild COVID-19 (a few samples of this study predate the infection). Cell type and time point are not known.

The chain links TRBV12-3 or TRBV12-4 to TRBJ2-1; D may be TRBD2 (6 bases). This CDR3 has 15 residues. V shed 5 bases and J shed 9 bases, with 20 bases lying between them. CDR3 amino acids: CASSLLGGTGLEQFF. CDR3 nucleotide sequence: TGTGCCAGCAGTCTCCTGGGCGGGACTGGTCTTGAGCAGTTCTTC.

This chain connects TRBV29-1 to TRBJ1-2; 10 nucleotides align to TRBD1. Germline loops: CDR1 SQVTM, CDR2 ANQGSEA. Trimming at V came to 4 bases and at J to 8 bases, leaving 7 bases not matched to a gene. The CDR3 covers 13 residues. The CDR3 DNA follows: TGCAGCGTTGTAAGACAGGGGGCCGGAGGCTACACCTTC. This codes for CSVVRQGAGGYTF. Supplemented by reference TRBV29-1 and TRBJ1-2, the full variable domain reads SAVISQKPSRDICQRGTSLTIQCQVDSQVTMMFWYRQQPGQSLTLIATANQGSEATYESGFVIDKFPISRPNLTFSTLTVSNMSPEDSSIYLCSVVRQGAGGYTFGSGTRLTVV.